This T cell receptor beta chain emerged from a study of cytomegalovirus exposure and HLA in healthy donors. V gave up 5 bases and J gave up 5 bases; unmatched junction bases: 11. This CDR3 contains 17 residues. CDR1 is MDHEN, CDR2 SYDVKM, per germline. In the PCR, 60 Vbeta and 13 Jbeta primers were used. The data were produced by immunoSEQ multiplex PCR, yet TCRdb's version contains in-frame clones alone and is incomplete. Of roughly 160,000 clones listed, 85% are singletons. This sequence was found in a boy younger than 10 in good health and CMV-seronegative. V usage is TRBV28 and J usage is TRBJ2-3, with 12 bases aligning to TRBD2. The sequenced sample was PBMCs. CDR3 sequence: CASSTILAGGPVDTQYF. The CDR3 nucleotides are TGTGCCAGCAGTACCATCCTAGCGGGAGGGCCGGTAGATACGCAGTATTTT.